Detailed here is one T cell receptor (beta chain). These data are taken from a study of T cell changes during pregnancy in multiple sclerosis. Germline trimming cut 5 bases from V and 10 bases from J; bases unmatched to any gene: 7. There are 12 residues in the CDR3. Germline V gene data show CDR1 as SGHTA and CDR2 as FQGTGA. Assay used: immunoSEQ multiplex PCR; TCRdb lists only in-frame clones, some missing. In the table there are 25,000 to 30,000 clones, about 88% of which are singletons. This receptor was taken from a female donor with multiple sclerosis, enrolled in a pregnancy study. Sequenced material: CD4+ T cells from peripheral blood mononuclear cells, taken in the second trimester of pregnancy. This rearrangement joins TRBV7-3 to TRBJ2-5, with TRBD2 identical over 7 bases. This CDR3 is CASSASSGIQYF. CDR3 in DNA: TGTGCCAGCAGCGCCTCTAGCGGAATCCAGTACTTC.